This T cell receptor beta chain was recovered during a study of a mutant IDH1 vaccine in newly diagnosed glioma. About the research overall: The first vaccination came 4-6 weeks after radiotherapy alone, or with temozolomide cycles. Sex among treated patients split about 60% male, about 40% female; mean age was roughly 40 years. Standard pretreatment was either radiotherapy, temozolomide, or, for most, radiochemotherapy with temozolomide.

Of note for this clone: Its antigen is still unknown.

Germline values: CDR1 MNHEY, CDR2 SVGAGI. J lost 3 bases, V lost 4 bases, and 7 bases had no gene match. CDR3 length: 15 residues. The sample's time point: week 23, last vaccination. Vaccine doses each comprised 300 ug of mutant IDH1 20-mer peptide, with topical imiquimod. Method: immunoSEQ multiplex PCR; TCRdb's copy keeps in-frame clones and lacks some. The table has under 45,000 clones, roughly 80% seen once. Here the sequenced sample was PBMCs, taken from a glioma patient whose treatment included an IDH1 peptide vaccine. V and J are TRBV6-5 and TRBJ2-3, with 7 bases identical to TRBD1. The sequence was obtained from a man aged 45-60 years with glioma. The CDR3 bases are TGTGCCAGCAGTTTACAGGGGCATCTGACAGATACGCAGTATTTT. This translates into CASSLQGHLTDTQYF.